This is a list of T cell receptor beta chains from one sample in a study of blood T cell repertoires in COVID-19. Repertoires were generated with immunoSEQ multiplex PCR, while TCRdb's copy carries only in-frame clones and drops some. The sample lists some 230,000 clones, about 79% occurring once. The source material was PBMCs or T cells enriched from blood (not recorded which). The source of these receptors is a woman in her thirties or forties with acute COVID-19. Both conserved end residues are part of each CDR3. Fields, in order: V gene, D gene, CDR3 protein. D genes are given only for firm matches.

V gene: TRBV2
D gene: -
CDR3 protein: CASGGGVKAGELFF

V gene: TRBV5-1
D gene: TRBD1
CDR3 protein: CASSLAGQGGYTF

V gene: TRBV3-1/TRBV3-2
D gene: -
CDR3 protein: CASSQTYRGLAGNTIYF

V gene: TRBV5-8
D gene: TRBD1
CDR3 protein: CASSFTGGKQPQHF

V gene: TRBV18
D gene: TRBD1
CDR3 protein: CASSLEGQSGYTF

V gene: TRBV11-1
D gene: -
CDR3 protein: CASTYSSGRKFEAFF

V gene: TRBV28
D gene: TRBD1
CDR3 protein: CASSLDRVGYGYTF

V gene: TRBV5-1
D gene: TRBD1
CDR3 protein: CASSATGTGGGNEQFF

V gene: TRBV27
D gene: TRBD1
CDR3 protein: CASSFSGTGVEQYF

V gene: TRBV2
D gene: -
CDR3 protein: CASDRGGKEAFF

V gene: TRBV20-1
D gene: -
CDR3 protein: CSALTQGSTF

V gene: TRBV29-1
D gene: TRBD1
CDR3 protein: CSVRTGGRATNEKLFF

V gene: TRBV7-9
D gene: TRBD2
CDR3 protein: CASSPWASLSGGATDTQYF

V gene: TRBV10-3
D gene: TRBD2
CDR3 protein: CATGTSGGHGDTQYF

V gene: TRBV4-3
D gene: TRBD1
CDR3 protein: CASSQDRGPGNTIYF

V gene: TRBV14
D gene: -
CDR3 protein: CASSLSGRGARDTEAFF

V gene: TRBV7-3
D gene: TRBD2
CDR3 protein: CASSNPGGLAGIYNEQFF

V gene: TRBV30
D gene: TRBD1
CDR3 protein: CAWSVAGGSVGYTF

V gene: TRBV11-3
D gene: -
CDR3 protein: CASSLSVGIAADTQYF

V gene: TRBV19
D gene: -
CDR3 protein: CASSTDRVNEKLFF

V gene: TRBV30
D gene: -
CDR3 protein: CATEVGYEQYF

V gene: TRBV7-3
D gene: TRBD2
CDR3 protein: CASSPTQLAGAYNEQFF

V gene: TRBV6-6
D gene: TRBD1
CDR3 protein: CASSYGAGGSGNTIYF

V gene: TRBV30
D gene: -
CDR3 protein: CAWSGGLVEKLFF

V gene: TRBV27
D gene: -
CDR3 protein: CAGTAKGAQYF

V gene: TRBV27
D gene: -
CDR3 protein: CASSFPGTGELFF

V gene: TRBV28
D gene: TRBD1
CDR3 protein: CASSKQGHYGYTF

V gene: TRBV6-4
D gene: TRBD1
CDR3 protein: CASSDSGDSGELFF

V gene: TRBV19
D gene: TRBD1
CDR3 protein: CASSTAGGLQPQHF

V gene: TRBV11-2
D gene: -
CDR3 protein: CASSLEPSAIWPYNEQFF

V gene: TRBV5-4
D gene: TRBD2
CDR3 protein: CASSPGTSGSRYEQYF

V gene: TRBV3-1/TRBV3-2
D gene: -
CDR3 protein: CASSHGGSTDTQYF

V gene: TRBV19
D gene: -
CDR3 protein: CASSIPRRGMNTEAFF

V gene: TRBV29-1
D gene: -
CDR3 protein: CSVEVYWSQESWSGQNTEAFF

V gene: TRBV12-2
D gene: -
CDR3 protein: CASRLAPLDRGDQPQHF

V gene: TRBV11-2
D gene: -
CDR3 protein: CASSPLTVPNYGYTF

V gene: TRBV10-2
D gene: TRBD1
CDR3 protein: CASWDRGEAFF

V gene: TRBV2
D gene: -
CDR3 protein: CARPGKAAFF

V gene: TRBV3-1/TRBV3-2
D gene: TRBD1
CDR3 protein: CASSLGDSRSNQPQHF

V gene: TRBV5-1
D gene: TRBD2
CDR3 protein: CASSPRLAGAETQYF

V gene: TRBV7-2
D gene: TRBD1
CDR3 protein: CASRISQGVNSPLHF

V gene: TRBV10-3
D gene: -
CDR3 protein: CAISESGREGYTF

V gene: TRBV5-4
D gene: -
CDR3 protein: CASSLAGVSGPLNYGYTF

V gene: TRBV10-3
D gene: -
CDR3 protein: CAISEGGRNYGYTF

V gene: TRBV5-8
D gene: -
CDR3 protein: CASSTGQLAKNIQYF

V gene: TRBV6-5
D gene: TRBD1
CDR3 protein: CASTDRVGYGYTF

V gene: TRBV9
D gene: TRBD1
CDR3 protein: CASSATQGVGTGELFF

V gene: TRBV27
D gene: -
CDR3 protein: CASRFNTGELFF

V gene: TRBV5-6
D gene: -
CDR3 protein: CASSFQGHEQYF

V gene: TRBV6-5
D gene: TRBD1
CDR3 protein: CASSTDRGGNQPQHF